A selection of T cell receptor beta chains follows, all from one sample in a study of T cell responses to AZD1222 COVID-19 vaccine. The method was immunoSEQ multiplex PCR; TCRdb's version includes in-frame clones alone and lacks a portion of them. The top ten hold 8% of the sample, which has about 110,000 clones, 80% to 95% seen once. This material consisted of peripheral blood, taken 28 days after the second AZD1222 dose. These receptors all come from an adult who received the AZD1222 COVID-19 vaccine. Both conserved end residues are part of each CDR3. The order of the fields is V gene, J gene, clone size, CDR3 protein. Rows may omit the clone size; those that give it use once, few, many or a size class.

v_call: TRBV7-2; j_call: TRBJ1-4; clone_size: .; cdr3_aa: CASSLVGAYNEKLFF
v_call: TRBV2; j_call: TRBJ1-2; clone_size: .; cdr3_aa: CAIAPSEGTNYGYTF
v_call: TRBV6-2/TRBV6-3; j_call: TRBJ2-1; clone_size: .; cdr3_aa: CASSYMVNEQFF
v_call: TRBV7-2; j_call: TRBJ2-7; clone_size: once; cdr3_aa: CASSLGFWTSYEQYF
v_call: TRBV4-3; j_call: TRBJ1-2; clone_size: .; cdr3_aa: CASSQEDSSYYGYTF
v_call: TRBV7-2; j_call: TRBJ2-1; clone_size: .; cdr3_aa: CASAPSSGGNNEQFF
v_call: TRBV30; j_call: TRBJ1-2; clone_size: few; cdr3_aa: CAWSVPRYGYTF
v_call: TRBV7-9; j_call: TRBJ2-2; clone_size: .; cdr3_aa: CASSWESTGTGELFF
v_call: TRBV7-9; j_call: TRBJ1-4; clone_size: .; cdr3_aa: CASSLGRAASEKLFF
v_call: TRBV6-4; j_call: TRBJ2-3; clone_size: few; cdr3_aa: CASSDSRGGADTQYF
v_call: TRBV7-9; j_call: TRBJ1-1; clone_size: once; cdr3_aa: CASSLGSTEAFF
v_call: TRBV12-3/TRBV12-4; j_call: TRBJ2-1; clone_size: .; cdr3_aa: CASSLTVNEQFF
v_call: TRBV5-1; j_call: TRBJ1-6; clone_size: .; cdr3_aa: CATRPEGFGSPLHF
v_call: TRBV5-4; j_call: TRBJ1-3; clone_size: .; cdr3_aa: CASSPWTGANTIYF
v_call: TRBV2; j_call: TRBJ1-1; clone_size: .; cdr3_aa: CASSEYGGVDTEAFF
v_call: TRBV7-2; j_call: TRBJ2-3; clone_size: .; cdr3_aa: CASSLVPGVTTDTQYF
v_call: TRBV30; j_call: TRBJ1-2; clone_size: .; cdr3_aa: CAWEPQGNYGYTF
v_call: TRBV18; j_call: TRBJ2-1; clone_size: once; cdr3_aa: CASSPAPLAVLSYNEQFF
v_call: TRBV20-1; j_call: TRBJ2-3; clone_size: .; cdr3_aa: CSATDRGRGDTQYF
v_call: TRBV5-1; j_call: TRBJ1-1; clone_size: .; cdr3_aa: CASSWTGAEVNTEAFF
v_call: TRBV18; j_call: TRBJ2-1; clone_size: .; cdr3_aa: CASSPGINGNYNEQFF
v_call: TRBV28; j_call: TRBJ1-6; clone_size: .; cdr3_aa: CASSPPGQGISPLHF
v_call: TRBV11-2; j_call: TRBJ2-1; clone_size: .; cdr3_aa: CASRAASSYNEQFF
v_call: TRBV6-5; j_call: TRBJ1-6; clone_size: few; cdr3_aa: CASTPNYQGNSPLHF
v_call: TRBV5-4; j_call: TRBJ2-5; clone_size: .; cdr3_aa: CASSLAGRSQYF
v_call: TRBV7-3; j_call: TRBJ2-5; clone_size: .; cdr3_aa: CASSPTGSGVSGETQYF
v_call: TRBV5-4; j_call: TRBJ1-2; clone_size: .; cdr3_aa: CASSLAGDGYTF
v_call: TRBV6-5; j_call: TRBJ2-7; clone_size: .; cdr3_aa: CASSSPGQGSYEQYF
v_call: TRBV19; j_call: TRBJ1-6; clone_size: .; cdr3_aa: CASSPQGIGFSPLHF
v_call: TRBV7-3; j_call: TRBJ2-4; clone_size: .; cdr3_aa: CASSSGQALGNIQYF
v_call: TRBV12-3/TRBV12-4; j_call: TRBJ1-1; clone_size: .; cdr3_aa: CASSRTGNTEAFF
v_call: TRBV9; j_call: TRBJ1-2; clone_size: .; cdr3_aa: CASSVNGGEGVGYGYTF
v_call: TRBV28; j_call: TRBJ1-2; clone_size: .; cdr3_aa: CASSLGQGVFSYTF
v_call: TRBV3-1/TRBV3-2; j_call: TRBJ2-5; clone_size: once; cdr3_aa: CASSRSGGGETQYF
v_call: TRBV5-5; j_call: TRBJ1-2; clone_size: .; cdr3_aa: CASSLGQWDYGYTF
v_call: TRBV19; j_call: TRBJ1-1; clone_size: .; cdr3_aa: CASGRDGRGF
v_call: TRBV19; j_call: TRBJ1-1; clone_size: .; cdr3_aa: CASRDKMNTEAFF
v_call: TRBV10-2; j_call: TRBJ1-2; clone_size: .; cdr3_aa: CASSDPDKRGYTF
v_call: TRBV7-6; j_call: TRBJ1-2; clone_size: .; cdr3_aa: CASSLGPQDFHGYTF
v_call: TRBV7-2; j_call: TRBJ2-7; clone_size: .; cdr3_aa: CASSRDFTYEQYF
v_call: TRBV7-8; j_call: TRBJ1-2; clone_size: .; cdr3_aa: CASSAQGRADGYTF
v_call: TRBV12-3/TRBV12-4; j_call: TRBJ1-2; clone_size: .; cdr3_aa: CASTRLEDGYTF
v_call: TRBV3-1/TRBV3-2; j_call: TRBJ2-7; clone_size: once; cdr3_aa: CASSLRTGPYEQYF
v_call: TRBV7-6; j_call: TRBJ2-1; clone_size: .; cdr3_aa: CASSLGPGASGGHMGEQFF
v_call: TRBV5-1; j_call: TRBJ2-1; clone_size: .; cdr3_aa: CASSVTSGGAYEQFF
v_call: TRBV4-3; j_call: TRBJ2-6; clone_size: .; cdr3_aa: CASSRKIVRQLISGANVLTF
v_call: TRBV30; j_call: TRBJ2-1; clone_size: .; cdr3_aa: CAWSPLGVAEYNEQFF
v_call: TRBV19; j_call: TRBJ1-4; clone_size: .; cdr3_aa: CASSMGGTAGEKLFF
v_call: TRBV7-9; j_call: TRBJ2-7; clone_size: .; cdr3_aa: CASSSWDRDYEQYF
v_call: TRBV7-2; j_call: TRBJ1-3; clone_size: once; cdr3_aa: CASSLGSMVGNTIYF
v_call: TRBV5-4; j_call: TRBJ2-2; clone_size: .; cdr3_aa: CASSLVFGGGGELFF
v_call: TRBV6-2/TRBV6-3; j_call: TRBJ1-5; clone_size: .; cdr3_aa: CASSYSFRPSGRNQPQHF
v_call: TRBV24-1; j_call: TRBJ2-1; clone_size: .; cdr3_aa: CATSDSGPYNEQFF
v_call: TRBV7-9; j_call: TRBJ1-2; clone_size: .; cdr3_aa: CASSSQGNGYTF
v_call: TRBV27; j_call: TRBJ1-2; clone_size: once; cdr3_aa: CASSTGAVGGYTF
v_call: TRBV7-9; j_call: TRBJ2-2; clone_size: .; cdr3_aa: CASTLRQANTGELFF
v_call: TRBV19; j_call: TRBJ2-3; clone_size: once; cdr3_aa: CASSTVRGIAQYF
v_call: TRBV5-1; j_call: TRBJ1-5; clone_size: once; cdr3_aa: CGALPNRQGSGQPQHF
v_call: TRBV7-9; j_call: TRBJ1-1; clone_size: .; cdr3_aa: CASTGASGTEAFF